This entry lists 6 T cell receptor beta chains sequenced from one sample in a study of pediatric ulcerative colitis. Profiled with immunoSEQ multiplex PCR; TCRdb holds only in-frame clones, not every one. This table holds tens of thousands of clones, around 80% found once. Sequencing was performed on blood. The origin of the receptors is a boy aged 5 to 17 with moderate ulcerative colitis.

The chain carries TRBV27 and TRBJ1-1; 10 positions match TRBD1. The ends lost 2 bases at V and 5 bases at J; junction bases unmatched: 5. The CDR3 extends over 15 amino acids. Germline V gene data show CDR1 as MNHEY and CDR2 as SMNVEV (reference sequence). This chain's CDR3 is CASSLRDRGRTEAFF. For the CDR3, the DNA is TGTGCCAGCAGTTTAAGGGACAGGGGTAGGACTGAAGCTTTCTTT.

This sequence joins TRBV30 and TRBJ1-3; D uncertain. CDR1 GTSNPN and CDR2 SVGIG come from the germline V gene (reference sequence). The CDR3 totals 14 residues. V lost 0 bases and J 0 bases, leaving 6 bases between the germline ends. The CDR3 reads CAWSVTSSGNTIYF. The CDR3 DNA follows: TGTGCCTGGAGTGTGACCAGCTCTGGAAACACCATATATTTT.

The gene calls are TRBV5-8 and TRBJ1-1, with TRBD1 identical over 7 bases. CDR1 SGHTS and CDR2 YDEGEE come from the germline V gene. CDR3 length: 12 amino acids. Trimming cost V 3 bases and J 10 bases; bases outside gene matches: 6. CDR3 DNA: TGTGCCAGCAGCTCGCAGGGGGTCGGAGCTTTCTTT. As protein: CASSSQGVGAFF. The full variable domain, rest sourced from reference TRBV5-8 and TRBJ1-1, is EAGVTQSPTHLIKTRGQQATLRCSPISGHTSVYWYQQALGLGLQFLLWYDEGEERNRGNFPPRFSGRQFPNYSSELNVNALELEDSALYLCASSSQGVGAFFGQGTRLTVV.

In the case of this clone: Distinct nucleotide sequences in the sample also encode this CDR3. The chain has TRBV18 and TRBJ2-1; D is uncertain. Germline V gene data show CDR1 as KGHSH and CDR2 as LQKENI. The CDR3 extends over 11 amino acids. V shed 2 bases and J shed 7 bases, with 3 bases lying between them. CDR3: CASSPTNEQFF. For the CDR3, the DNA is TGTGCCAGCTCACCAACTAATGAGCAGTTCTTC.

This chain uses TRBV9 with TRBJ1-1; D not resolved. Looked up from germline, CDR1 is SGDLS and CDR2 is YYNGEE. The CDR3 contains 9 residues. Deletions cut 4 bases from V and 8 bases from J, with 3 bases between. Here the CDR3 reads CASSPEAFF. The CDR3 coding sequence is TGTGCCAGCAGCCCCGAAGCTTTCTTT.

V gene TRBV11-3 combines with J gene TRBJ2-3, with D uncertain. This CDR3 is built from 12 residues. The germline gives CDR1 SGHNT, CDR2 YENEEA. V lost 1 base to trimming and J lost 9 bases, with 8 bases between them. The CDR3 here is CASSLAEGTQYF. In DNA, the CDR3 is TGTGCCAGCAGCTTAGCTGAAGGCACGCAGTATTTT.